The clone carrying this T cell receptor beta chain came up a few times. What it binds is unknown. The CDR3 length is 14 residues. Germline V gene data show CDR1 as LNHDA and CDR2 as SQIVND (reference sequence). The V end was cut by 3 bases, the J end by 1 base, with 7 bases between. Genomic DNA served as template for TCR beta VDJ and CDR3 profiling. One entry per CDR3 protein results from TCRdb running MiXCR on the reads. The sample gives around 200,000 distinct CDR3 sequences, around 50% of which show up once; around 13% is in the top ten. Patients picked for sequencing had shown CD8+CD57+ cell expansion detected by flow cytometry. Every one of the patients had aplastic anemia (severe, acquired). When blood sampling took place, the patients had received no therapy. This entry comes from a study of CD8+CD57+ T cells in acquired aplastic anemia. Study outcomes and limitations: Any difference that existed in CD8+ Simpson's diversity between patients and controls was not significant.

This clonotype was sampled from a human donor with aplastic anemia. Sequencing input: sorted CD4+, CD8+, or CD8+CD57+ T cells (not recorded which) from PBMCs. The chain joins TRBV19 to TRBJ1-5; D call uncertain. The CDR3 bases are TGTGCCAGTAGTATTGATCGAAGCAATCAGCCCCAGCATTTT. Its protein product is CASSIDRSNQPQHF.